The present T cell receptor beta chain was sequenced within a study of neurological immune-mediated disorders. Each CDR3 protein is one row after TCRdb ran MiXCR on the 5' RACE reads. Among around 20,000 distinct CDR3 sequences, around 28% were seen once, and the ten largest hold roughly 34%. The V end lost 0 bases, the J end lost 1 base, and 9 bases lay between the germline ends. Germline V gene lookup returns CDR1 DFQATT and CDR2 SNEGSKA (reference sequence). This CDR3 contains 14 residues. This clonotype appeared a few times. The sample taken for sequencing was PBMCs. The chain combines TRBV20-1 with TRBJ2-5; weak D call: TRBD1 (6 bases). This sequence was found in a man aged 45 to 65 with HTLV-1-associated myelopathy (HAM/TSP). The CDR3 nucleotides are TGCAGTGCTAGAGACTGGACAGTCCAAGAGACCCAGTACTTC. Its protein is CSARDWTVQETQYF.